This TCR beta chain was sequenced during a study of T cells in Graves' hyperthyroidism and ophthalmopathy. This clonotype was seen more than once but under ten times. The antigen remains unidentified. V was trimmed by 0 bases and J by 3 bases, leaving 6 bases between them. CDR1 MNHEY and CDR2 SMNVEV come from the germline V gene (reference sequence). This CDR3 contains 13 residues. The study's findings and limits: Ophthalmopathy, which appeared later, was predicted by the model a median approximately six months before onset.

Ophthalmopathy patients had Clinical Activity Score at least 3, NOSPECS grade at least 4, duration under 3 months. Uncontrolled infections, other autoimmune diseases, pregnancy or lactation led to exclusion of patients. The PBMCs were taken from under 12 ml of fresh peripheral blood. Authors of the study amplified TCR beta CDR3 regions from RNA transcripts. The HTBI primer set served for first-round RT-PCR of the TCR CDR3. One entry per CDR3 protein results from TCRdb running MiXCR on the multiplex PCR reads. The sample holds around 520,000 distinct CDR3 sequences; less than 25% are singletons and the top ten take roughly 10%.

Sequencing was done on a sample of blood. The chain carries TRBV27 and TRBJ2-7, with D unresolved. The sequence was collected from a woman under 40 with Graves' ophthalmopathy. The CDR3 loop is CASSLSWDYEQYF. In DNA form, the CDR3 reads TGTGCCAGCAGTTTATCATGGGACTACGAGCAGTACTTC.